The clone carrying this T cell receptor beta chain showed up just a few times. The antigen remains unidentified. The data originate from a study of T-cell memory formation after mild COVID-19. The wider study: For the most part, TCR clusters were specific to one donor.

CDR3 size: 16 residues. Germline CDR1 MGHRA, CDR2 YSYEKL. V was pared by 1 base and J by 0 bases, with 13 bases between. Study-level points and caveats: CD4+ contracting clones lay mainly in CM and EM, CD8+ ones in EMRA.

A single record per CDR3 protein comes from TCRdb applying MiXCR to the 5' RACE reads. The sample has about 340,000 distinct CDR3 sequences; 10% to 15% are singletons. The source is a man younger than 35 who had mild COVID-19 (a few samples of this study predate the infection). Cell type and time point are not known. The sequencing input was PBMCs or a T cell subset sorted from them (not recorded which). The rearrangement uses TRBV4-1 and TRBJ2-7; D is ambiguous. The CDR3, as DNA: TGCGCCAGCAGCCAAGTGGACGGAGAAAGCTCCTACGAGCAGTACTTC. Its protein is CASSQVDGESSYEQYF.